This T cell receptor (beta chain) originates from a study of T cell responses to AZD1222 COVID-19 vaccine. Regarding the study as a whole: Donors were chiefly white British, with a greater number of females, and clonal diversity was perhaps underestimated.

V lost 2 bases to trimming and J lost 8 bases, with 15 bases between them. This CDR3 region has 14 residues. Germline loops: CDR1 MNHEY, CDR2 SVGEGT. Repertoires were generated with immunoSEQ multiplex PCR, while TCRdb's copy carries only in-frame clones and drops some. The sample shows around 120,000 clones, roughly 91% of them seen only once. For this clone: The antigen is not known.

Sequencing was performed on peripheral blood, taken 28 days after the second AZD1222 dose. The V call is TRBV6-2 or TRBV6-3, the J call TRBJ1-2; D ambiguous. The receptor comes from an adult who received the AZD1222 COVID-19 vaccine. CDR3 amino acids: CASSYGPPREGYTF. DNA for the CDR3: TGTGCCAGCAGTTACGGGCCGCCCCGTGAGGGCTACACCTTC.